This T cell receptor beta chain is drawn from a study of graft-versus-host responses after intestinal transplantation. This clone occurred once. Its antigen is undetermined. Other DNA sequences in the same sample also yield this CDR3. Profiling relied on immunoSEQ multiplex PCR, and the TCRdb table lists in-frame clones only, not all of them. The sample contains about 100,000 clones, roughly nine tenths of which appear only once. Whole-study findings and limits: Early after transplant, HvG declines were associated with peak levels of circulating GvH clones.

Germline V lookup: CDR1 LGHNA, CDR2 YNFKEQ. The CDR3 spans 14 residues. Trimming shortened V by 1 base and J by 2 bases, and 9 bases separated the two germline ends. This TCR was sampled from a human donor who was the organ donor for an intestinal transplant. The source was unstimulated CD4+ T cells sorted from spleen or lymph node cells, collected before transplant. The chain joins TRBV4-2 to TRBJ2-7, with D unresolved. In nucleotides, the CDR3 is TGTGCCAGCAGCCAAGTAACACAGACCTACGAGCAGTACTTC. It is translated as CASSQVTQTYEQYF.